A single sample is the source of the 8 T cell receptor beta chains below, sequenced in a study of T cell repertoires in ileal Crohn's disease. The assay was immunoSEQ multiplex PCR, and TCRdb's table has in-frame clones only and misses some. The sample lists roughly 9,100 clones; around 81% were seen once. The sequencing input was ileal tissue. The receptor source for this set is an adult with Crohn's disease.

The count of this clone is one. V is TRBV6-1 and J is TRBJ1-3; TRBD1 matches at 7 bases. Looked up from germline, CDR1 is MNHNS and CDR2 is SASEGT. The CDR3 runs 16 residues. Unmatched junction bases numbered 12, after V lost 3 bases and J lost 7 bases. CDR3 coding DNA: TGTGCCAGCAGTGATATCGGGACAGCTGGGAGGAACACCATATATTTT. This translates into CASSDIGTAGRNTIYF.

The chain uses TRBV27 and TRBJ2-7, with a weak D call TRBD1 (6 bases). The ends were cut back, 0 bases at V and 5 bases at J, with 11 bases in the middle. Per the germline V gene, CDR1 is MNHEY and CDR2 is SMNVEV (reference sequence). The CDR3 sequence is 14 residues long. The CDR3 reads CASSLSWQGNEQYF. In DNA, the CDR3 is TGTGCCAGCAGTTTATCCTGGCAGGGGAACGAGCAGTACTTC.

The chain links TRBV5-1 to TRBJ2-3; maybe TRBD1 (6 bases). The CDR3 sequence is 17 residues long. The V gene lost 0 bases and the J gene lost 4 bases, with 18 bases spanning the gap. The germline gives CDR1 SGHRS, CDR2 YFSETQ. The CDR3 sequence is CASSLAPGGPGADTQYF. CDR3 nucleotides: TGCGCCAGCAGCTTGGCCCCCGGCGGGCCAGGGGCAGATACGCAGTATTTT.

In this sample, this clone turned up once. The J gene is TRBJ1-1, the V gene TRBV7-2, with a tentative D call TRBD1 (6 bases). Germline loops: CDR1 SGHTA, CDR2 FQGNSA. This CDR3 is 14 amino acids long. The germline V and J ends were trimmed by 11 bases and 0 bases, with 16 bases remaining between them. The DNA for the CDR3 is TGTGCCCATTCCGAACAGGGCATGAACACTGAAGCTTTCTTT. This codes for CAHSEQGMNTEAFF.

This clone came up once. The genes are TRBV6-1 and TRBJ2-7; D possibly corresponds to TRBD1 (5 bases). This CDR3 is 14 amino acids long. V dropped 1 base and J dropped 2 bases, with 9 bases sitting between them. Germline CDR1 and CDR2: MNHNS and SASEGT. CDR3 sequence reads: CASSEDGAPYEQYF. In DNA, the CDR3 is TGTGCCAGCAGTGAAGATGGGGCCCCCTACGAGCAGTACTTC.

This clone showed up just once. The genes are TRBV4-1 and TRBJ1-1; weak D call: TRBD1 (6 bases). Trimming took 1 base from V and 4 from J, leaving 19 bases between them. CDR3 length: 17 residues. CDR1 MGHRA and CDR2 YSYEKL come from the germline V gene. CDR3 DNA: TGCGCCAGCAGCCAAGCCAGGGGTGGAATGATGAGCACTGAAGCTTTCTTT. Translating gives CASSQARGGMMSTEAFF.

The chain employs TRBV6-5 and TRBJ2-5, with TRBD2 matching 8 bases. V was clipped by 7 bases and J by 2 bases; unmatched bases: 9. Germline V CDR1 and CDR2: MNHEY, SVGAGI. CDR3 length: 15 amino acids. The DNA of the CDR3 is TGTGCCAGCACACGGGGACTAGGGATACAAGAGACCCAGTACTTC. Translation gives CASTRGLGIQETQYF.

The genes are TRBV25-1 and TRBJ1-1; 11 bases match TRBD1. Germline CDR1 and CDR2: MGHDK and SYGVNS. V was clipped by 6 bases and J by 5 bases; unmatched bases: 14. The CDR3 extends over 17 amino acids. The CDR3 region is CASSTERGDRGLTEAFF. The CDR3 nucleotides are TGTGCCAGCAGCACAGAACGCGGGGACAGGGGGTTAACTGAAGCTTTCTTT. The whole variable domain, remainder taken from reference TRBV25-1 and TRBJ1-1, is EADIYQTPRYLVIGTGKKITLECSQTMGHDKMYWYQQDPGMELHLIHYSYGVNSTEKGDLSSESTVSRIRTEHFPLTLESARPSHTSQYLCASSTERGDRGLTEAFFGQGTRLTVV.